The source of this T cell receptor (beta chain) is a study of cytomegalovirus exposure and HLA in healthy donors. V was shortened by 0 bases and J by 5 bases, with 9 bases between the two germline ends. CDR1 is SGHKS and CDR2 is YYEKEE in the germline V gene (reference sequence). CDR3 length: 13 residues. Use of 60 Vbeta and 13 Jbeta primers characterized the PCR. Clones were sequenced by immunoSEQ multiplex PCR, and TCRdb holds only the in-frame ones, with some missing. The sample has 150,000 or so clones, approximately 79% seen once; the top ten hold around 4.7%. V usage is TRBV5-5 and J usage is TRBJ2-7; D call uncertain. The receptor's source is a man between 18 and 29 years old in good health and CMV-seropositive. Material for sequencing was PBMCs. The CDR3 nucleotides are TGTGCCAGCAGCTTGGCACGGTTGAACGAGCAGTACTTC. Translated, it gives CASSLARLNEQYF.